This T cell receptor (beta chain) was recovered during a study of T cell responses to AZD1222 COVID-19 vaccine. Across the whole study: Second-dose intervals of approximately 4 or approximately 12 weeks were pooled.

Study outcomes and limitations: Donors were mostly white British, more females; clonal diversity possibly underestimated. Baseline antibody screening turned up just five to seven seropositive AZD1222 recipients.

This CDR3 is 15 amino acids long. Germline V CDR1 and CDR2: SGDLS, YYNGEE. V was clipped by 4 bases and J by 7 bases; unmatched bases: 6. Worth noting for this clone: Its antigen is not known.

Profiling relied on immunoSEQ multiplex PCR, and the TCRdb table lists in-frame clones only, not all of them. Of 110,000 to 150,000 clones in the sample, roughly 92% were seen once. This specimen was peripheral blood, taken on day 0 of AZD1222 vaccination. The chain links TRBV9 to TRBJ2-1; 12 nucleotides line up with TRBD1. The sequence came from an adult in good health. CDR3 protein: CASSFRDRGRNEQFF. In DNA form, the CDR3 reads TGTGCCAGCAGCTTCCGGGACAGGGGGCGGAATGAGCAGTTCTTC.